This TCR beta chain was identified in a study of cytotoxic CD8 clonotypes in ibrutinib-treated CLL. The wider study: Response samples were drawn at a median of approximately 11 months of treatment, range 6 to 36.

Measured with immunoSEQ multiplex PCR; TCRdb has only the in-frame clones, and not every one. The table has 160,000 or so clones, around 80% seen once; the top ten hold over 4.5%. The CDR3 has 15 residues. Germline assignment: CDR1 SNHLY and CDR2 FYNNEI. J was trimmed by 5 bases and V by 1 base; bases with no gene match: 1. This chain uses TRBV2 with TRBJ2-2, with TRBD1 matching over 10 bases. The sample was PBMCs, taken after 24 months of ibrutinib treatment. This sequence originates from a human donor with chronic lymphocytic leukemia. The CDR3 sequence is CASSEEGQGTGELFF. CDR3 nucleotide sequence: TGTGCCAGCAGTGAAGAGGGACAGGGGACCGGGGAGCTGTTTTTT.